This T cell receptor beta chain derives from a study of CD8 T cells in ankylosing spondylitis. The study, taken as a whole, reports: The authors reported significant enrichment of disease-linked clones in matched ankylosing spondylitis synovial fluid. Ankylosing spondylitis blood seemed to carry a telltale TCR beta motif made of under ten highly homologous variants. Past studies reported some motif variants in reactive arthritis synovial fluid and blood.

The germline CDR1 and CDR2 sequences are DFQATT and SNEGSKA (reference sequence). CDR3 length: 13 residues. Preparation of TCR beta libraries was done by quantitative 5'-RACE with molecular barcodes. TCRdb re-analysed the 5' RACE reads in MiXCR, keeping a single row per CDR3 protein. The sample lists fewer than 550,000 distinct CDR3 sequences, over 4% occurring once. This clonotype was seen repeatedly, ten times or more. No antigen is known for it. The sequence was obtained from a male donor with ankylosing spondylitis. V gene TRBV20-1 combines with J gene TRBJ2-7; 7 bases are a match to TRBD2. Sequencing was performed on blood, either unsorted or a sorted T cell fraction (not recorded which). The CDR3 bases are TGCAGAGTACCGGGAGGACGAGCCTACGAGCAGTACTTC. Its protein is CRVPGGRAYEQYF.